The sequence of this TCR beta chain was determined in a study of blood T cell repertoires in COVID-19 (dated by TCRdb to the early 2020s). About the study as a whole: Samples covering the acute and convalescent phases of COVID-19 were provided by collaborators in the United States, Italy and Spain. The material from the prospective study consisted of cDNA or gDNA derived from T cells, B-cell-depleted T cells, or PBMCs. Subjects who had been exposed to COVID-19, were actively infected with it, or had recovered from it provided the deeply sampled blood TCRbeta repertoires that made up the dataset. The repertoires were released in a freely available public database meant as a resource for research on the immune response to SARS-CoV-2. The samples were drawn from two sources: the first 160 participants of the ongoing ImmuneRACE study, and fewer than 1,500 subjects contributed by 6 global collaborators. A de-identified subject ID, COVID-19 status, age in years and sex were almost always included in the sample metadata. Where HLA class I and class II types were available, the types were taken from metadata supplied by the sample provider, not from assay-based typing. Results and caveats for the whole study, not just this receptor: How much clinical and demographic metadata was included differed by source and by participant, and the metadata was provided uncurated.

CDR1 and CDR2, per the germline V gene (reference sequence), are LGHDT and YNNKEL. The CDR3 starts with the cysteine, ends with the phenylalanine, and has 14 residues. The retained sequence is limited to the CDR3, 42 bases, with the frame set at the first base. After removal of 5 bases from V and 1 base from J, the junction retains 1 base not matched to a gene. TCRbeta CDR3 regions were amplified from genomic DNA using the immunoSEQ Assay, a bias-controlled multiplex PCR. Per the authors' processing: Nucleated cell counts per sample were estimated from amplification of reference gene primers within the assay. Sequence reads were collapsed and filtered to measure the absolute abundance of every unique TCRbeta CDR3 rearrangement. For each sample, productive Simpson clonality was calculated by taking the square root of Simpson's diversity index across productive rearrangements. In its TCRdb copy, this immuneACCESS table keeps in-frame sequences only and misses some clones. Where compared with another copy, unresolved V genes explain less than half of these, and the others have no known cause. V, J and clone size are those of that table, while D and trimming were read from the DNA. The sample table holds roughly 15,000 clones, of which about 79% were seen once. The top ten clones comprise roughly 30% of the sample.

The collaborating institutions used their own protocols to collect whole blood in K2EDTA tubes. Collaborator samples were shipped for TCRbeta analysis as frozen whole blood, isolated PBMCs, or DNA extracted from either sample type. A note on this clone: Its target antigen remains unknown. No per-base quality is available; no much larger clone lies one base away.

The chain employs TRBV3-1 (or the pseudogene TRBV3-2) and TRBJ2-7; 11 middle bases align to TRBD1. The TCR was taken from a woman between 45 and 60 years old with active or convalescent COVID-19. The sample consisted of peripheral blood. The CDR3 has the sequence CASSGTGGSYEQYF. The sequence in DNA is TGTGCCAGCAGCGGGACAGGGGGATCCTACGAGCAGTACTTC.